The rows below give T cell receptor beta chains drawn from one sample of a study of shared clonotypes between healthy human individuals. The repertoire was sequenced with immunoSEQ multiplex PCR; TCRdb's copy has only in-frame clones and lacks some. This table holds over 400,000 clones, roughly 95% found once. Sequencing input: naive CD4+ T cells sorted from blood. These TCRs come from a woman between 25 and 40 years old in good health. CDR3s include the opening cysteine and the closing phenylalanine or tryptophan. D genes are given only for firm matches. Not all rows give a size; the values are once, few, many and, for expanded clones, a class.

abundance: NA; v_gene: TRBV7-2; j_gene: TRBJ2-7; d_gene: NA; CDR3aa: CASSLAEDIYEQYF; CDR3nt: TGTGCCAGCAGCTTAGCGGAGGACATCTACGAGCAGTACTTC
abundance: NA; v_gene: TRBV18; j_gene: TRBJ2-7; d_gene: NA; CDR3aa: CASSQGGTYEQYF; CDR3nt: TGTGCCAGCTCCCAGGGAGGTACCTACGAGCAGTACTTC
abundance: once; v_gene: TRBV5-4; j_gene: TRBJ1-1; d_gene: NA; CDR3aa: CASGQMNTEAFF; CDR3nt: TGTGCCAGCGGACAGATGAACACTGAAGCTTTCTTT
abundance: NA; v_gene: TRBV5-4; j_gene: TRBJ2-2; d_gene: TRBD1; CDR3aa: CASSLGQGQNTGELFF; CDR3nt: TGTGCCAGCAGCCTAGGACAGGGGCAGAACACCGGGGAGCTGTTTTTT
abundance: NA; v_gene: TRBV15; j_gene: TRBJ2-7; d_gene: TRBD2; CDR3aa: CATRGSGSSYEQYF; CDR3nt: TGTGCCACCCGGGGAAGCGGGAGTAGTTACGAGCAGTACTTC
abundance: NA; v_gene: TRBV18; j_gene: TRBJ2-1; d_gene: TRBD2; CDR3aa: CASSPVTSGTLVAPFF; CDR3nt: TGTGCCAGCTCACCAGTGACTAGCGGGACCCTTGTAGCGCCGTTCTTC
abundance: NA; v_gene: TRBV29-1; j_gene: TRBJ2-5; d_gene: NA; CDR3aa: CSVGGPGLGETQYF; CDR3nt: TGCAGCGTTGGGGGGCCGGGTTTAGGGGAGACCCAGTACTTC
abundance: NA; v_gene: TRBV28; j_gene: TRBJ1-5; d_gene: NA; CDR3aa: CASSFSSLGHSNQPQHF; CDR3nt: TGTGCCAGCAGTTTCAGTTCTCTGGGACATAGCAATCAGCCCCAGCATTTT
abundance: NA; v_gene: TRBV10-2; j_gene: TRBJ1-3; d_gene: TRBD1; CDR3aa: CASFGTAGNTIYF; CDR3nt: TGCGCCAGCTTCGGGACAGCGGGAAACACCATATATTTT
abundance: NA; v_gene: TRBV7-9; j_gene: TRBJ2-4; d_gene: NA; CDR3aa: CASSFSSAVGDKNIQYF; CDR3nt: TGTGCCAGCAGCTTCTCTAGCGCCGTAGGGGACAAAAACATTCAGTACTTC
abundance: NA; v_gene: TRBV5-1; j_gene: TRBJ2-7; d_gene: TRBD1; CDR3aa: CASSPRDSSYEQYF; CDR3nt: TGCGCCAGCAGCCCACGGGACAGCTCCTACGAGCAGTACTTC
abundance: once; v_gene: TRBV5-1; j_gene: TRBJ2-2; d_gene: TRBD1; CDR3aa: CASRDRNTGELFF; CDR3nt: TGCGCCAGCCGGGACAGGAACACCGGGGAGCTGTTTTTT
abundance: once; v_gene: TRBV13; j_gene: TRBJ2-3; d_gene: NA; CDR3aa: CASSPGLLLSPTQYF; CDR3nt: TGTGCCAGCAGCCCGGGACTCCTCCTTTCCCCCACGCAGTATTTT
abundance: NA; v_gene: TRBV28; j_gene: TRBJ2-2; d_gene: TRBD2; CDR3aa: CASSLMIAGTTGELFF; CDR3nt: TGTGCCAGCAGTTTAATGATAGCGGGAACCACCGGGGAGCTGTTTTTT
abundance: NA; v_gene: TRBV28; j_gene: TRBJ1-3; d_gene: NA; CDR3aa: CASNLRVGSGNTIYF; CDR3nt: TGTGCCAGCAATCTCAGGGTTGGGTCTGGAAACACCATATATTTT
abundance: NA; v_gene: TRBV15; j_gene: TRBJ1-5; d_gene: NA; CDR3aa: CATRPTVLGQPQHF; CDR3nt: TGTGCCACCAGACCGACAGTCTTGGGGCAGCCCCAGCATTTT
abundance: once; v_gene: TRBV5-5; j_gene: TRBJ2-7; d_gene: NA; CDR3aa: CASSLGVWTTEGEQYF; CDR3nt: TGTGCCAGCAGCTTGGGGGTCTGGACGACCGAGGGGGAGCAGTACTTC
abundance: NA; v_gene: TRBV9; j_gene: TRBJ2-7; d_gene: TRBD2; CDR3aa: CASSVVSSGSIREQYF; CDR3nt: TGTGCCAGCAGCGTAGTGTCTAGCGGGAGCATCCGCGAGCAGTACTTC
abundance: NA; v_gene: TRBV18; j_gene: TRBJ2-3; d_gene: NA; CDR3aa: CASSSQDWSTDTQYF; CDR3nt: TGTGCCAGCTCATCCCAGGACTGGAGCACAGATACGCAGTATTTT
abundance: NA; v_gene: TRBV28; j_gene: TRBJ2-3; d_gene: TRBD2; CDR3aa: CASSTPRAGGLDTQYF; CDR3nt: TGTGCCAGCAGCACACCCCGAGCGGGAGGATTAGATACGCAGTATTTT
abundance: NA; v_gene: TRBV27; j_gene: TRBJ1-2; d_gene: NA; CDR3aa: CASRNLGSYGYTF; CDR3nt: TGTGCCAGCAGGAACTTGGGAAGCTATGGCTACACCTTC
abundance: NA; v_gene: TRBV29-1; j_gene: TRBJ2-5; d_gene: TRBD2; CDR3aa: CSVGGLAGGGETQYF; CDR3nt: TGCAGCGTTGGAGGACTAGCGGGAGGGGGAGAGACCCAGTACTTC
abundance: NA; v_gene: TRBV27; j_gene: TRBJ2-2; d_gene: TRBD2; CDR3aa: CASSRAAPAGYTGELFF; CDR3nt: TGTGCCAGCAGTCGCGCGGCCCCAGCGGGATACACCGGGGAGCTGTTTTTT
abundance: NA; v_gene: TRBV19; j_gene: TRBJ1-5; d_gene: TRBD1; CDR3aa: CASSGLTGGTSNQPQHF; CDR3nt: TGTGCCAGTAGTGGCCTGACAGGGGGCACGAGCAATCAGCCCCAGCATTTT
abundance: NA; v_gene: TRBV11-1; j_gene: TRBJ1-2; d_gene: NA; CDR3aa: CASSQDSYGYTF; CDR3nt: TGTGCCAGCAGCCAGGACAGCTATGGCTACACCTTC